The 21 T cell receptor beta chains below all came from one sample that was sequenced in a study of blood T cell repertoires in COVID-19. Profiling relied on immunoSEQ multiplex PCR, and the TCRdb table lists in-frame clones only, not all of them. This table holds around 300,000 clones, roughly 86% found once. Sequenced sample: PBMCs or T cells enriched from blood (not recorded which). These receptors were taken from a woman aged 25 to 45 who had recovered from COVID-19.

This clone was observed once. This sequence joins TRBV21-1 and TRBJ2-5; TRBD2 is taken as the D call from the table, unchecked against the DNA. TRBV21-1 is a pseudogene. This CDR3 comprises 17 residues. CDR3 sequence: CATPTLSGEGERETQYF. Here the CDR3 DNA reads TGTGCCACCCCGACATTGTCAGGGGAGGGGGAACGAGAGACCCAGTACTTC.

The chain recombines TRBV7-9 with TRBJ1-4, with D unresolved. The CDR3 is 15 amino acids. The V end lost 2 bases, the J end lost 8 bases, and 15 bases lay between the germline ends. Germline lookup yields CDR1 SEHNR and CDR2 FQNEAQ (reference sequence). The CDR3 reads CASSLYRVFGEKLFF. CDR3 in DNA: TGTGCCAGCAGCTTATATCGCGTGTTCGGGGAAAAACTGTTTTTT.

The chain has TRBV27 and TRBJ1-2; the match to TRBD1 covers 9 bases. Germline loops: CDR1 MNHEY, CDR2 SMNVEV (reference sequence). This CDR3 contains 13 residues. Trimming cost V 8 bases and J 4 bases; bases outside gene matches: 5. CDR3 protein: CASARDRVYGYTF. The DNA for the CDR3 is TGTGCCAGCGCGCGGGACAGGGTCTATGGCTACACCTTC.

V and J are TRBV19 and TRBJ2-2; maybe TRBD1 (6 bases). The V end was cut by 3 bases, the J end by 3 bases, with 14 bases between. The germline V gene encodes CDR1 LNHDA and CDR2 SQIVND (reference sequence). The CDR3 totals 16 residues. CDR3 nucleotide sequence: TGTGCCAGTAGTATTCCCGCAGGGGATTACACCGGGGAGCTGTTTTTT. Its protein is CASSIPAGDYTGELFF.

CDR3 protein: CASSLRGYEQFF. CDR3 coding DNA: TGTGCCAGCAGCTTGAGGGGCTATGAGCAGTTCTTC. The gene calls are TRBV5-6 and TRBJ2-1; D is perhaps TRBD1 (5 bases). Germline-derived CDR1 and CDR2 are SGHDT and YYEEEE. The CDR3 extends over 12 amino acids. Trimming left V 1 base short and J 8 bases short, with 7 bases between.

The chain recombines TRBV27 with TRBJ2-7; 7 bases map to TRBD2. Germline CDR1 is MNHEY and CDR2 is SMNVEV (reference sequence). After removal of 5 bases from V and 2 bases from J, the junction contained 9 bases not matched to a gene. There are 15 residues in the CDR3. The CDR3 region is CASSPGASGTYEQYF. The DNA for the CDR3 is TGTGCCAGCAGTCCGGGTGCTAGCGGAACCTACGAGCAGTACTTC.

The rearrangement uses TRBV18 and TRBJ1-4; D is unclear. Germline V gives CDR1 KGHSH, CDR2 LQKENI. V was pared by 1 base and J by 0 bases, with 9 bases between. The CDR3 contains 16 residues. The DNA for the CDR3 is TGTGCCAGCTCACCACAAGACAAGCCAACTAATGAAAAACTGTTTTTT. This translates into CASSPQDKPTNEKLFF.

This clone has only one observation. This sequence joins TRBV5-6 and TRBJ2-7; D gene uncertain. Germline lookup yields CDR1 SGHDT and CDR2 YYEEEE. Between the trimmed V and J ends, which lost 6 bases and 2 bases, there was a span of 12 bases. The CDR3 is 13 amino acids. CDR3 region: CASNSYSTYEQYF. The CDR3 DNA follows: TGTGCCAGCAACTCATACAGTACCTACGAGCAGTACTTC.

The rearrangement links TRBV20-1 to TRBJ2-3; 9 bases line up with TRBD2. The CDR3 totals 17 residues. Germline V gene sequence: CDR1 DFQATT, CDR2 SNEGSKA (reference sequence). Losses at the gene ends were 3 bases for V and 5 bases for J; bases not matched to a gene: 15. The CDR3 here is CSASSPQRGDPGDTQYF. CDR3 bases: TGCAGTGCTAGTTCCCCCCAGCGGGGGGACCCTGGAGATACGCAGTATTTT.

V gene TRBV15 combines with J gene TRBJ1-5, with 7 bases fitting TRBD1. This CDR3 contains 16 residues. The germline gives CDR1 LNHNV, CDR2 YYDKDF (reference sequence). After removal of 1 base from V and 4 bases from J, the junction contained 7 bases not matched to a gene. The CDR3 loop is CATSRVGGWGNQPQHF. DNA of the CDR3: TGTGCCACCAGCAGAGTAGGGGGCTGGGGTAATCAGCCCCAGCATTTT.

The V and J genes are TRBV29-1 and TRBJ2-7, with a tentative D call TRBD2 (6 bases). Trimming stripped 7 bases from V and 0 bases from J, with 10 bases between. CDR1 is SQVTM and CDR2 is ANQGSEA in the germline V gene. This CDR3 is 12 amino acids long. CDR3: CSATGLSYEQYF. CDR3 in DNA: TGCAGCGCTACGGGACTCTCCTACGAGCAGTACTTC.

The CDR3 region has the DNA TGTGCCAGCAGCCAAGGCTTTACATATGGCTACACCTTC. Residues: CASSQGFTYGYTF. This chain joins TRBV3-1 (or the pseudogene TRBV3-2) and TRBJ1-2; no firm D call. CDR3 size: 13 residues. Trimming left V 1 base short and J 5 bases short, with 8 bases between. Germline V lookup: CDR1 LGHDT, CDR2 YNNKEL (reference sequence).

This clone was recorded once. V is TRBV5-1 and J is TRBJ1-5, with 12 bases matching TRBD1. CDR1 is SGHRS, CDR2 YFSETQ, per germline. Trimming cost V 2 bases and J 15 bases; bases outside gene matches: 9. The CDR3 loop spans 14 amino acids. The CDR3 sequence is CASSFRDRGPGRHF. The CDR3 coding sequence is TGCGCCAGCAGCTTCCGGGACAGGGGGCCCGGACGGCATTTT.

The chain has TRBV5-1 and TRBJ2-5; 11 nucleotides agree with TRBD2. The CDR3 is 18 amino acids. The V and J ends lost 1 base and 0 bases, in that order; junction bases with no gene match: 8. Germline values: CDR1 SGHRS, CDR2 YFSETQ. The CDR3 spells CASSLSLAGGPYQETQYF. The CDR3 coding sequence is TGCGCCAGCAGCTTGTCTCTAGCGGGGGGCCCTTACCAAGAGACCCAGTACTTC.

This chain links TRBV11-2 with TRBJ2-7; D is ambiguous. Per the germline V gene, CDR1 is SGHAT and CDR2 is FQNNGV. CDR3 length: 13 residues. V lost 6 bases and J 6 bases, leaving 15 bases between the germline ends. CDR3 amino acids: CASSTILGAEQYF. The CDR3 DNA reads as TGTGCCAGCAGTACCATCCTAGGCGCCGAGCAGTACTTC.

The chain has TRBV6-5 and TRBJ2-1; D not resolved. The CDR3 is 13 residues long. The V end was cut by 6 bases, the J end by 2 bases, with 8 bases between. CDR1 is MNHEY and CDR2 is SVGAGI in the germline V gene. In DNA form, the CDR3 reads TGTGCCAGCAGCCCAACGGCCTACAATGAGCAGTTCTTC. Translating gives CASSPTAYNEQFF.

The chain employs TRBV24-1 and TRBJ2-3; D gene uncertain. Between the trimmed V and J ends, which lost 5 bases and 0 bases, there was a span of 5 bases. CDR1 is KGHDR, CDR2 SFDVKD, per germline. This CDR3 region has 13 residues. The CDR3 loop reads CATSAPSTDTQYF. DNA of the CDR3: TGTGCCACCAGTGCCCCTAGCACAGATACGCAGTATTTT.

This chain joins TRBV4-2 and TRBJ2-7, with D possibly matching TRBD1 (6 bases). Germline V gene data show CDR1 as LGHNA and CDR2 as YNFKEQ. The length of the CDR3 is 14 residues. V lost 1 base and J 2 bases, leaving 9 bases between the germline ends. The chain's CDR3 is CASSQGAGAYEQYF. CDR3 nucleotide sequence: TGTGCCAGCAGCCAAGGTGCAGGGGCCTACGAGCAGTACTTC.

The rearrangement joins TRBV27 to TRBJ1-3, with D unresolved. V was pared by 0 bases and J by 0 bases, with 9 bases between. Germline V gene sequence: CDR1 MNHEY, CDR2 SMNVEV (reference sequence). The length of the CDR3 is 16 residues. CDR3 in DNA: TGTGCCAGCAGTTTATCAGGAGGGAGCTCTGGAAACACCATATATTTT. This encodes CASSLSGGSSGNTIYF.

CDR3: CASSQDPRSKGVDGYTF. CDR3 bases: TGTGCCAGCAGCCAAGATCCCCGGTCAAAGGGGGTGGATGGCTACACCTTC. The chain employs TRBV14 and TRBJ1-2; D is perhaps TRBD1 (6 bases). CDR1 and CDR2 from the germline V gene are SGHDN and FVKESK. The CDR3 consists of 17 residues. Deletions cut 0 bases from V and 6 bases from J, with 20 bases between.

The CDR3 region has the DNA TGTGCCAGCAGAGACAGGGCTGGGGCCAACGTCCTGACTTTC. Its protein product is CASRDRAGANVLTF. The chain employs TRBV2 and TRBJ2-6; 7 nucleotides line up with TRBD1. CDR1 and CDR2 from the germline V gene are SNHLY and FYNNEI. With 6 bases clipped from V and 2 bases from J, the junction kept 1 base outside the gene matches. The CDR3 is 14 amino acids.